This T cell receptor (beta chain) came from a study of OX40 agonist ivuxolimab in advanced cancers. The trim removed 5 bases at V and 12 bases at J, leaving 11 bases unmatched. CDR3 length: 13 residues. CDR1 and CDR2 from the germline V gene are SGHTA and FQGNSA. Sequenced by immunoSEQ multiplex PCR; TCRdb stores in-frame clones only, minus some. The table lists about 49,000 clones, roughly nine tenths of them singletons. This clone was picked up one time. The chain joins TRBV7-2 to TRBJ1-1; 8 bases match TRBD1. This specimen consisted of CD4+ or CD8+ T cells sorted from blood, obtained in a trial of the OX40 agonist ivuxolimab. The receptor's source is an adult with an advanced solid tumor such as melanoma, head and neck, liver or kidney cancer. CDR3 amino acids: CASSPRTGKKPFF. CDR3 nucleotides: TGTGCCAGCAGCCCGAGGACAGGGAAGAAACCTTTCTTT.